The 15 T cell receptor beta chains in this list originate from one sample, sequenced in a study of blood T cells in healthy people across ages. Together with a sample-barcoded 5' primer, a J-beta primer mix was included in a second PCR lasting about 7 to 11 cycles. TCRdb ran MiXCR on the 5' RACE reads and lists one entry per CDR3 protein. Of 1.5 million to 2 million distinct CDR3 sequences listed, about 49% are singletons. Specimen: blood. The receptors come from a woman between 40 and 55 years old in good health.

This clonotype was seen a few times. V and J are TRBV20-1 and TRBJ2-1; 9 positions agree with TRBD2. This CDR3 spans 14 amino acids. Trimming removed 5 bases from V and 2 bases from J; junction bases left unmatched: 4. Germline V gives CDR1 DFQATT, CDR2 SNEGSKA (reference sequence). Here the CDR3 reads CSAPRTSAYNEQFF. CDR3 in DNA: TGCAGTGCTCCCCGGACTAGCGCCTACAATGAGCAGTTCTTC.

The chain links TRBV5-1 to TRBJ2-1; TRBD2 matches at 13 bases. The CDR3 loop spans 16 amino acids. V lost 2 bases to trimming and J lost 6 bases; unmatched junction nucleotides: 5. CDR1 SGHRS and CDR2 YFSETQ come from the germline V gene. The CDR3 DNA is TGCGCCAGCAGCTTACTGACTAGCGGGGGGCGCAATGAGCAGTTCTTC. This encodes CASSLLTSGGRNEQFF.

This clonotype was seen only a few times. The rearrangement joins TRBV6-5 to TRBJ1-4; TRBD1 matches 7 bases. Germline loops: CDR1 MNHEY, CDR2 SVGAGI. Germline trimming cut 5 bases from V and 8 bases from J; bases unmatched to any gene: 8. The CDR3 totals 14 residues. CDR3 bases: TGTGCCAGCAGTAGACAGGGCCGCGGGGAAAAACTGTTTTTT. Residues: CASSRQGRGEKLFF.

This clonotype occurred once. The chain employs TRBV5-1 and TRBJ2-3; D may be TRBD1 (5 bases). Germline values: CDR1 SGHRS, CDR2 YFSETQ. Deletions cut 0 bases from V and 4 bases from J, with 12 bases between. This CDR3 has 15 amino acids. DNA for the CDR3: TGCGCCAGCAGCTTGGCGCCGGACATAGCAGATACGCAGTATTTT. This encodes CASSLAPDIADTQYF.

In its sample, this clonotype was seen a few times. The rearrangement joins TRBV4-1 to TRBJ1-2, with 9 nucleotides matching TRBD1. Unmatched junction bases numbered 7, after V lost 1 base and J lost 7 bases. The V gene's germline CDR1 is MGHRA and CDR2 YSYEKL. The CDR3 consists of 15 residues. In nucleotides, the CDR3 is TGCGCCAGCAGCCAAGTAATAACAGGGGGCGGTGGCTACACCTTC. Translation: CASSQVITGGGGYTF.

This sequence joins TRBV7-2 and TRBJ2-7, with D possibly TRBD2 on 5 matching bases. Trimming took off 1 base at V and 4 bases at J, with 8 bases between the two ends. This CDR3 comprises 13 residues. Germline loops: CDR1 SGHTA, CDR2 FQGNSA. The CDR3 coding sequence is TGTGCCAGCAGCTTAGTTCGGGAATACGAGCAGTACTTC. Its protein is CASSLVREYEQYF.

This clonotype has more than one count but fewer than ten. The chain carries TRBV20-1 and TRBJ2-7; TRBD2 matches 11 bases. The germline gives CDR1 DFQATT, CDR2 SNEGSKA (reference sequence). The CDR3 extends over 15 amino acids. The junction had 8 bases not matched to a gene; V was cut back by 3 bases and J by 4 bases. DNA for the CDR3: TGCAGTGCTAGTCGTCTAGCGGGGGGCGAGTACGAGCAGTACTTC. Amino acid sequence: CSASRLAGGEYEQYF.

This clonotype was counted between two and nine times. The rearrangement uses TRBV6-1 and TRBJ1-2, with D perhaps TRBD1 (5 bases). The CDR3 contains 15 residues. CDR1 is MNHNS and CDR2 is SASEGT in the germline V gene. The ends were cut back, 6 bases at V and 7 bases at J, with 21 bases in the middle. The CDR3 here is CASSLRSPPRGGYTF. The CDR3 nucleotides read TGTGCCAGCAGCTTGAGATCCCCCCCAAGGGGTGGCTACACCTTC.

The rearrangement links TRBV2 to TRBJ1-2, with D tentatively TRBD1 (5 bases). The CDR3 is 14 amino acids. Trimming pared 5 bases from V and 8 bases from J, leaving 18 bases between. CDR1 and CDR2 from the germline V gene are SNHLY and FYNNEI. CDR3 DNA sequence: TGTGCCAGCAGTCCTACAGACAGAGTACGGGGCTACACCTTC. Encoded protein: CASSPTDRVRGYTF.

A few counts support this clonotype. The chain is built from TRBV12-3 or TRBV12-4 and TRBJ2-1, with 8 bases matching TRBD2. With 8 bases clipped from V and 6 bases from J, the junction kept 9 bases outside the gene matches. The CDR3 has 14 amino acids. The CDR3 spells CASRSPGGANEQFF. CDR3 coding DNA: TGTGCCAGCCGTTCTCCGGGGGGGGCCAATGAGCAGTTCTTC.

This clonotype was picked up a small number of times. The CDR3 loop is CASSLSPRGDTQYF. The CDR3 DNA reads TGTGCCAGCAGTTTATCTCCGCGGGGGGATACGCAGTATTTT. The J gene is TRBJ2-3, the V gene TRBV27; 7 positions agree with TRBD2. J gave up 6 bases and V 0 bases, and 3 bases lay outside the gene matches. The CDR3 consists of 14 residues. Per the germline V gene, CDR1 is MNHEY and CDR2 is SMNVEV (reference sequence).

This clonotype was observed a few times. J is TRBJ2-5 and V is TRBV20-1, with D perhaps matching TRBD2 (6 bases). V lost 8 bases, J lost 0 bases, and 16 bases lay in between. The V gene's germline CDR1 is DFQATT and CDR2 SNEGSKA (reference sequence). The CDR3 loop spans 14 amino acids. The CDR3 DNA follows: TGCAGTTGCTTCGGGGCGGGGAACCAAGAGACCCAGTACTTC. It codes for CSCFGAGNQETQYF.

For this clonotype: A much larger clonotype is one base distant, so this may be a read error. This chain connects TRBV5-6 to TRBJ2-5; TRBD1 aligns across 7 bases. The assigned J gene may be wrong: the sequence end matches TRBJ2-1 better. Germline CDR1 SGHDT, CDR2 YYEEEE. This CDR3 contains 15 residues. For the CDR3, the DNA is TGTGCCAGCAGCTTGAACAGGGGACCTCAAGAGACCCAGTTCTTC. Protein sequence: CASSLNRGPQETQFF.

The rearrangement joins TRBV6-6 to TRBJ2-3, with no clear D. Germline V gene sequence: CDR1 MNHNY, CDR2 SVGAGI (reference sequence). This CDR3 comprises 14 residues. Trimming removed 7 bases at V and 4 bases at J, with 15 bases between. In DNA, the CDR3 is TGTGCCAGCACCCCCCCCATGGACGCAGATACGCAGTATTTT. Translated: CASTPPMDADTQYF.

In regard to this clonotype: A much more abundant neighbour one base away suggests this may be a read error. The chain combines TRBV7-9 with TRBJ2-6; the D gene is possibly TRBD2 (5 bases). This CDR3 is built from 16 residues. In germline, CDR1 is SEHNR, CDR2 FQNEAQ (reference sequence). This CDR3 is CVSSSSRVSGANVLTF. Here the CDR3 DNA reads TGTGTCAGCAGCTCTTCGCGGGTCTCTGGGGCCAACGTCCTGACTTTC.